Below, one TCR beta chain is given with its context. Looked up from germline, CDR1 is MDHEN and CDR2 is SYDVKM. The CDR3 has 16 amino acids. V lost 2 bases and J 7 bases, leaving 15 bases between the germline ends. This specimen belongs to a study of blood T cell repertoires in COVID-19. The method was immunoSEQ multiplex PCR; TCRdb's version includes in-frame clones alone and lacks a portion of them. The sample has about 160,000 clones, roughly 84% seen once. What was sequenced was peripheral blood. The clonotype was recovered from a man aged 40-49 years with acute or convalescent COVID-19. The chain couples TRBV28 to TRBJ1-6; D is unclear. The CDR3 DNA is TGTGCCAGCAGTTTAGCGACAAGCAGGCGAAATTCACCCCTCCACTTT. It translates to CASSLATSRRNSPLHF.